The 24 T cell receptor beta chains given below trace back to one sample, sequenced in a study of cytomegalovirus exposure and HLA in healthy donors. The study ran its PCR with 60 Vbeta and 13 Jbeta primers. The repertoire was sequenced with immunoSEQ multiplex PCR; TCRdb's copy has only in-frame clones and lacks some. The data hold roughly 140,000 clones, with 60% to 70% observed a single time. Sequenced: PBMCs. Receptors were obtained from a woman between 55 and 75 years old in good health and CMV-seropositive.

In the case of this clone: The sample holds other DNA sequences that translate to the same CDR3. The gene calls are TRBV6-5 and TRBJ2-7; 10 bases fit TRBD2. Trimming took 5 bases from V and 2 from J; bases not matched to a gene: 3. Germline V gene sequence: CDR1 MNHEY, CDR2 SVGAGI. This CDR3 is built from 14 residues. CDR3 nucleotides: TGTGCCAGCAGTCGAGCGGGAGGGCCCTACGAGCAGTACTTC. Translation: CASSRAGGPYEQYF.

This clone was seen only once. The chain joins TRBV10-3 to TRBJ2-7; TRBD2 matches 15 bases. Per the germline V gene, CDR1 is ENHRY and CDR2 is SYGVKD. V shed 4 bases and J 2 bases; nucleotides not matched to a gene: 6. This CDR3 contains 17 residues. This CDR3 is CAISAGTSGRQPYEQYF. The CDR3 DNA reads as TGTGCCATCAGTGCCGGGACTAGCGGGAGGCAACCCTACGAGCAGTACTTC.

This clone was counted a few times. V is TRBV4-1 and J is TRBJ2-2, with D tentatively TRBD2 (6 bases). The CDR3 runs to 17 residues. Germline V gene sequence: CDR1 MGHRA, CDR2 YSYEKL. Trimming shortened V by 4 bases and J by 2 bases, and 17 bases separated the two germline ends. The CDR3 nucleotides are TGCGCCAGCAGCCCGTCCATGGACTACTATAACACCGGGGAGCTGTTTTTT. Translating it yields CASSPSMDYYNTGELFF.

Comments on this clone: This same CDR3 is encoded by further DNA sequences in the sample. This rearrangement joins TRBV4-2 to TRBJ2-1; 8 bases match TRBD2. Germline V gives CDR1 LGHNA, CDR2 YNFKEQ. J was trimmed by 4 bases and V by 0 bases; bases with no gene match: 5. The CDR3 has 16 amino acids. This CDR3 reads CASSQDASGSYNEQFF. For the CDR3, the DNA is TGTGCCAGCAGCCAAGATGCCAGCGGGAGTTACAATGAGCAGTTCTTC.

The chain recombines TRBV6-5 with TRBJ2-7, with TRBD2 as a possible D gene (7 bases). Trimming took 0 bases from V and 2 from J, leaving 11 bases between them. The CDR3 length is 15 residues. The germline V gene encodes CDR1 MNHEY and CDR2 SVGAGI. This CDR3 is CASSYSGGAPYEQYF. CDR3 bases: TGTGCCAGCAGTTACTCGGGGGGGGCCCCCTACGAGCAGTACTTC.

This chain joins TRBV4-2 and TRBJ2-7, with a weak D call TRBD1 (5 bases). This CDR3 contains 13 residues. Germline V gives CDR1 LGHNA, CDR2 YNFKEQ. Between the trimmed V and J ends, which lost 5 bases and 6 bases, there was a span of 14 bases. The CDR3, as DNA: TGTGCCAGCAGCTCAGGGAAATTAGGCGAGCAGTACTTC. It is translated as CASSSGKLGEQYF.

This clone turned up a few times. The rearrangement links TRBV5-5 to TRBJ1-4, with 8 positions matching TRBD1. Trimming cost V 1 base and J 7 bases; bases outside gene matches: 9. Germline CDR1 reads SGHKS; CDR2 reads YYEKEE (reference sequence). CDR3 length: 16 residues. The CDR3 reads CASSLSTGAEGEKLFF. CDR3 nucleotides: TGTGCCAGCAGCTTGTCGACAGGGGCCGAGGGTGAAAAACTGTTTTTT.

The chain joins TRBV6-1 to TRBJ2-7; TRBD2 matches 11 bases. CDR1 MNHNS and CDR2 SASEGT come from the germline V gene. Trimming at V came to 6 bases and at J to 5 bases, leaving 3 bases not matched to a gene. CDR3 length: 13 amino acids. The CDR3 coding sequence is TGTGCCAGCAGGAGGACTAGCGGGCACGAGCAGTACTTC. Protein sequence: CASRRTSGHEQYF.

This clone was counted only a few times. The V and J genes are TRBV6-5 and TRBJ1-2, with D possibly being TRBD1 (5 bases). V was shortened by 6 bases and J by 7 bases, with 18 bases between the two germline ends. The V gene's germline CDR1 is MNHEY and CDR2 SVGAGI. CDR3 size: 14 residues. The CDR3 loop reads CASRPSDSIFGYTF. For the CDR3, the DNA is TGTGCCAGCAGGCCCAGCGACAGTATTTTTGGCTACACCTTC.

The chain couples TRBV6-6 to TRBJ2-1; 9 nucleotides line up with TRBD2. CDR3 size: 13 residues. Looked up from germline, CDR1 is MNHNY and CDR2 is SVGAGI (reference sequence). V lost 11 bases, J lost 2 bases, and 4 bases stayed unmatched. The CDR3 reads CAGTSGPYNEQFF. CDR3 nucleotide sequence: TGTGCCGGCACTAGCGGGCCCTACAATGAGCAGTTCTTC.

The V call is TRBV7-9, the J call TRBJ2-3; the match to TRBD2 covers 9 bases. Germline CDR1 reads SEHNR; CDR2 reads FQNEAQ (reference sequence). Trimming removed 1 base from V and 0 bases from J; junction bases left unmatched: 5. The CDR3 sequence is 17 residues long. In nucleotides, the CDR3 is TGTGCCAGCAGCTTAGAGACTAGCGGCCAAAGCACAGATACGCAGTATTTT. Translated: CASSLETSGQSTDTQYF.

This clone has only a few counts. This chain links TRBV7-9 with TRBJ2-3; maybe TRBD1 (5 bases). Trimming removed 5 bases at V and 6 bases at J, with 15 bases between. Germline V CDR1 and CDR2: SEHNR, FQNEAQ (reference sequence). The CDR3 runs 14 residues. CDR3 nucleotides: TGTGCCAGCAGCCCTATGAGCAGGGCCGATACGCAGTATTTT. It codes for CASSPMSRADTQYF.

The chain has TRBV4-3 and TRBJ2-1, with D maybe TRBD2 (6 bases). Trimming cost V 2 bases and J 9 bases, with 17 bases left between them. CDR3 length equals 15 residues. The germline V gene encodes CDR1 LGHNA and CDR2 YSLEER. This CDR3 is CASSQRLGSGSEQFF. The CDR3 bases are TGCGCCAGCAGCCAACGTTTGGGTAGCGGCAGTGAGCAGTTCTTC.

The chain combines TRBV15 with TRBJ2-7, with TRBD2 matching 7 bases. Germline assignment: CDR1 LNHNV and CDR2 YYDKDF (reference sequence). Trimming removed 2 bases from V and 1 base from J; junction bases left unmatched: 5. The CDR3 covers 15 residues. This CDR3 is CATSRIAGESYEQYF. The CDR3 region has the DNA TGTGCCACCAGCAGAATTGCGGGAGAGTCCTACGAGCAGTACTTC.

As for this clone: At one of its ends the junction is not consistent with the germline gene, which may arise from a read error. The rearrangement links TRBV18 to TRBJ2-3; 11 positions match TRBD2. Germline V CDR1 and CDR2: KGHSH, LQKENI. CDR3 size: 17 residues. The CDR3 loop reads CTSSPLAGGSSTDTQYF. CDR3 nucleotide sequence: TGTACCAGCTCACCCCTAGCGGGAGGTTCTAGCACAGATACGCAGTATTTT.

CDR3 region: CASSEALRQGGTQYF. The CDR3 DNA reads as TGTGCCAGCAGTGAAGCGCTTCGGCAGGGAGGTACCCAGTACTTC. The rearrangement links TRBV2 to TRBJ2-5, with D possibly TRBD2 on 6 matching bases. Germline-derived CDR1 and CDR2 are SNHLY and FYNNEI. Trimming left V 0 bases short and J 8 bases short, with 16 bases between. The CDR3 contains 15 residues.

The sample holds a few counts of this clone. This chain links TRBV9 with TRBJ2-7, with D uncertain. The germline CDR1 and CDR2 sequences are SGDLS and YYNGEE. CDR3 size: 11 residues. The V end lost 3 bases, the J end lost 5 bases, and 6 bases lay between the germline ends. CDR3 coding DNA: TGTGCCAGCAGCGCAGAAGACGAGCAGTACTTC. The encoded protein is CASSAEDEQYF.

The V call is TRBV2, the J call TRBJ1-2; a possible D gene is TRBD1 (5 bases). The CDR3 is 14 residues long. Germline V gene sequence: CDR1 SNHLY, CDR2 FYNNEI. V lost 10 bases to trimming and J lost 1 base, with 16 bases between them. The CDR3 here is CAIQTKTVNYGYTF. The CDR3 DNA reads as TGTGCCATCCAAACTAAGACAGTTAACTATGGCTACACCTTC.

The CDR3 reads CASSLEIGQWAVDTQYF. The CDR3 DNA is TGTGCCAGCAGCTTGGAAATCGGACAGTGGGCGGTAGATACGCAGTATTTT. The chain uses TRBV5-4 and TRBJ2-3; a possible D gene is TRBD1 (6 bases). This CDR3 comprises 17 residues. Germline lookup yields CDR1 SGHNT and CDR2 YYREEE (reference sequence). Deletions cut 0 bases from V and 5 bases from J, with 19 bases between. Complete variable domain (other parts from reference TRBV5-4 and TRBJ2-3): ETGVTQSPTHLIKTRGQQVTLRCSSQSGHNTVSWYQQALGQGPQFIFQYYREEENGRGNFPPRFSGLQFPNYSSELNVNALELDDSALYLCASSLEIGQWAVDTQYFGPGTRLTVL.

V is TRBV29-1 and J is TRBJ2-1; 7 positions match TRBD2. With 3 bases clipped from V and 9 bases from J, the junction kept 8 bases outside the gene matches. Germline-derived CDR1 and CDR2 are SQVTM and ANQGSEA. The CDR3 contains 13 residues. The CDR3 spells CSVERTSVGEQFF. For the CDR3, the DNA is TGCAGCGTTGAGAGGACTAGTGTGGGTGAGCAGTTCTTC.

About this clone: Since no conserved phenylalanine or tryptophan closes the CDR3, a read error is the likely cause. The rearrangement links TRBV28 to TRBJ2-7, with 8 bases that match TRBD1. CDR3 length: 14 amino acids. Trimming removed 6 bases from V and 2 bases from J; junction bases left unmatched: 6. CDR1 is MDHEN, CDR2 SYDVKM, per germline. The CDR3 loop is CASSRTGMAYEQYL. DNA of the CDR3: TGTGCCAGCAGCAGGACAGGGATGGCCTACGAGCAGTACCTC.

The chain carries TRBV30 and TRBJ2-7, with a weak D call TRBD2 (6 bases). This CDR3 region has 15 residues. The V end lost 4 bases, the J end lost 1 base, and 17 bases lay between the germline ends. Germline V gene data show CDR1 as GTSNPN and CDR2 as SVGIG (reference sequence). The CDR3 DNA sequence: TGTGCCTGGAAGGGCCGGGACTCCCTTTCCTACGAGCAGTACTTC. Its protein is CAWKGRDSLSYEQYF.

This clone was counted between two and nine times. The chain couples TRBV4-3 to TRBJ2-7; TRBD2 matches 9 bases. Germline V gene sequence: CDR1 LGHNA, CDR2 YSLEER. The CDR3 contains 14 residues. V shed 6 bases, J shed 5 bases, and the junction held 8 bases outside the gene matches. CDR3 in amino acids: CASRHIAGDHEQYF. CDR3 DNA: TGCGCCAGCAGGCATATAGCGGGAGACCACGAGCAGTACTTC.

The chain carries TRBV5-1 and TRBJ1-2, with 12 nucleotides matching TRBD1. Germline loops: CDR1 SGHRS, CDR2 YFSETQ. V trimming: 0 bases; J trimming: 7 bases; junction bases outside the gene matches: 7. This CDR3 has 16 amino acids. CDR3 nucleotide sequence: TGCGCCAGCAGCTTGGCACGGGACAGGGGGCTTGGTGGCTACACCTTC. As protein: CASSLARDRGLGGYTF.